The 6 T cell receptor beta chains below come from one sample, sequenced in a study of T cell responses to AZD1222 COVID-19 vaccine. The data were produced by immunoSEQ multiplex PCR, yet TCRdb's version contains in-frame clones alone and is incomplete. The sample carries 120,000 or so clones, over 75% recorded once. The specimen was peripheral blood, collected on day 0 of AZD1222 vaccination. The source is an adult in good health.

This clone was picked up one time. V usage is TRBV18 and J usage is TRBJ1-4, with no clear D. V lost 2 bases, J lost 3 bases, and 16 bases lay in between. The CDR3 spans 17 residues. Germline values: CDR1 KGHSH, CDR2 LQKENI. The CDR3 sequence: CASSPVGASVANEKLFF. DNA of the CDR3: TGTGCCAGCTCACCAGTCGGTGCGTCCGTAGCTAATGAAAAACTGTTTTTT.

This chain links TRBV13 with TRBJ1-2, with 7 bases that match TRBD1. Germline V gives CDR1 PRHDT, CDR2 FYEKMQ (reference sequence). This CDR3 spans 15 amino acids. Germline trimming cut 5 bases from V and 0 bases from J; bases unmatched to any gene: 6. CDR3 bases: TGTGCCAGCAGCCCCTCAGACAGGGCTAACTATGGCTACACCTTC. It yields the protein CASSPSDRANYGYTF.

This chain links TRBV5-1 with TRBJ1-2, with unresolved D. The germline V gene encodes CDR1 SGHRS and CDR2 YFSETQ. The CDR3 length is 13 residues. Deletions cut 5 bases from V and 3 bases from J, with 11 bases between. Here the CDR3 reads CASSPNSYYGYTF. In nucleotides, the CDR3 is TGCGCCAGCAGTCCTAATTCCTACTATGGCTACACCTTC.

V and J are TRBV6-1 and TRBJ1-4, with 8 bases matching TRBD1. Germline CDR1 is MNHNS and CDR2 is SASEGT. V lost 2 bases to trimming and J lost 11 bases; unmatched junction nucleotides: 7. The CDR3 totals 14 residues. CDR3 sequence: CASSERQGRGKLFF. CDR3 bases: TGTGCCAGCAGTGAAAGACAGGGGAGGGGGAAACTGTTTTTT.

V usage is TRBV4-1 and J usage is TRBJ1-6; TRBD1 might be the D (6 bases). Germline assignment: CDR1 MGHRA and CDR2 YSYEKL. The CDR3 extends over 15 amino acids. The germline V and J ends were trimmed by 0 bases and 11 bases, with 14 bases remaining between them. DNA of the CDR3: TGCGCCAGCAGCCAAGAAGCGGGGGGCCTTACACCCCTCCACTTT. Translated, it gives CASSQEAGGLTPLHF.

The chain combines TRBV15 with TRBJ1-4; D is perhaps TRBD1 (5 bases). Germline loops: CDR1 LNHNV, CDR2 YYDKDF (reference sequence). V lost 1 base to trimming and J lost 4 bases, with 10 bases between them. The CDR3 contains 15 residues. The CDR3, as DNA: TGTGCCACCAGCAGAGTCAAGGGGCGTAATGAAAAACTGTTTTTT. Its translation is CATSRVKGRNEKLFF.